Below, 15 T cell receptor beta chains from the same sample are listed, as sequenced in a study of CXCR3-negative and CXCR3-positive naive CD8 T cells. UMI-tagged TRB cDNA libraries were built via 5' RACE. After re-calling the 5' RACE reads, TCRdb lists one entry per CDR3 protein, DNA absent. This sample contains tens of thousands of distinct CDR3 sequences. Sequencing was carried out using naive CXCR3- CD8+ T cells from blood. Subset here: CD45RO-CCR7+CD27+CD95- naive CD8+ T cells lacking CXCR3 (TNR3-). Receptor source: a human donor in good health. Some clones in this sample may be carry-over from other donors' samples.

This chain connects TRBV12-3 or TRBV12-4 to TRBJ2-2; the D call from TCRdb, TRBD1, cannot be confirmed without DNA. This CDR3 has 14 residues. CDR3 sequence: CASSLGGVTGELFF.

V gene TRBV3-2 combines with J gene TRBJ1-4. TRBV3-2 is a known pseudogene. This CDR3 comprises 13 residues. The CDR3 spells CASSQMSTEKLFF.

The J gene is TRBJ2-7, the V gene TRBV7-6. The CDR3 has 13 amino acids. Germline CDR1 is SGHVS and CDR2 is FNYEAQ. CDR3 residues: CASSSLTSYEQYF.

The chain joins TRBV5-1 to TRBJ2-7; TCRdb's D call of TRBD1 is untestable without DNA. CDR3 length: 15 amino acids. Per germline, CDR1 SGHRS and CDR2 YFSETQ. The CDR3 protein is CASSSTGTGAYEQYF. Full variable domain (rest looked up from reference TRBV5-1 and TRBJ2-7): KAGVTQTPRYLIKTRGQQVTLSCSPISGHRSVSWYQQTPGQGLQFLFEYFSETQRNKGNFPGRFSGRQFSNSRSEMNVSTLELGDSALYLCASSSTGTGAYEQYFGPGTRLTVT.

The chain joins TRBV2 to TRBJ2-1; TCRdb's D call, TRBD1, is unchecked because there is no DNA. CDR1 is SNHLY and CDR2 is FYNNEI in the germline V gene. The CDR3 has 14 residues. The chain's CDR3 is CASSVKGGRGEQFF.

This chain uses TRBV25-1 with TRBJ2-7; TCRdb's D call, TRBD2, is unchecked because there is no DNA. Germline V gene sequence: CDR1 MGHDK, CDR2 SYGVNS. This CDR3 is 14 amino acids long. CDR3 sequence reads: CASTGWDSTYEQYF.

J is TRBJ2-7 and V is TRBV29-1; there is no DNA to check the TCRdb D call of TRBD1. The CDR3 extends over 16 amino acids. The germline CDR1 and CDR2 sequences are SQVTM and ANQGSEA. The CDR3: CSVDLQDGQGSYEQYF.

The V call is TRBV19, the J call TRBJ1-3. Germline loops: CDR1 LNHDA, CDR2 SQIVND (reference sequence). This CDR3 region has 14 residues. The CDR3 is CASSPDASGNTIYF.

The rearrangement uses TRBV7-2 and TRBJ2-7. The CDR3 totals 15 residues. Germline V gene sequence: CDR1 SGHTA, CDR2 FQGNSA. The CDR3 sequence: CASRSDVGSPSEQYF.

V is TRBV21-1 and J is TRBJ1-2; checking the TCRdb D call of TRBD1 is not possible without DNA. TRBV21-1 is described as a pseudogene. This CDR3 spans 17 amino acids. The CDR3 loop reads CASSKGVTGTAIYGYTF.

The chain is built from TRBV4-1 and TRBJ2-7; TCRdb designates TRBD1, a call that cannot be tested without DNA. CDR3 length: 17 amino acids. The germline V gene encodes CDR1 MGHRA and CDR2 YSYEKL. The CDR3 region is CASSQEFSGLGPYEQYF.

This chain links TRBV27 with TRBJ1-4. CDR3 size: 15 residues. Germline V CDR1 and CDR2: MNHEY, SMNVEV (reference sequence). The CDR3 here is CASSLRSSTNEKLFF. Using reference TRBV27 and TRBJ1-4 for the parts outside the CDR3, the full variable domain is EAQVTQNPRYLITVTGKKLTVTCSQNMNHEYMSWYRQDPGLGLRQIYYSMNVEVTDKGDVPEGYKVSRKEKRNFPLILESPSPNQTSLYFCASSLRSSTNEKLFFGSGTQLSVL.

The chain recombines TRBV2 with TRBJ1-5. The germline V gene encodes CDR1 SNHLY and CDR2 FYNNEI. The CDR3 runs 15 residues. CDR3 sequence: CASSGIGRSNQPQHF.

The CDR3 sequence: CSVVGQSYEQYF. The chain recombines TRBV29-1 with TRBJ2-7; the TCRdb D gene call, TRBD1, has no DNA to confirm it. This CDR3 has 12 amino acids. Germline V gene sequence: CDR1 SQVTM, CDR2 ANQGSEA.

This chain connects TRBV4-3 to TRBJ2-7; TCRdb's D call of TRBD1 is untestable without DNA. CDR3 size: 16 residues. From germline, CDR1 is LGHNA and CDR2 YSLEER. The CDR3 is CASSQDSSMGHYEQYF.